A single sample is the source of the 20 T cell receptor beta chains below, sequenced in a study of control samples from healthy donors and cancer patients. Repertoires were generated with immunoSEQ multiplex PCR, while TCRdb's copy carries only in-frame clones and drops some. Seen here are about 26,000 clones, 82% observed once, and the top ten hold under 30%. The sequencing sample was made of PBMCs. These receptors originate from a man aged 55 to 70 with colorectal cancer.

CDR3 residues: CASTQVGHNYGYTF. Here the CDR3 DNA reads TGTGCCAGCACCCAGGTTGGGCATAACTATGGCTACACCTTC. J is TRBJ1-2 and V is TRBV19; no clear D gene. Looked up from germline, CDR1 is LNHDA and CDR2 is SQIVND (reference sequence). The length of the CDR3 is 14 residues. V was clipped by 9 bases and J by 1 base, with 15 bases between them.

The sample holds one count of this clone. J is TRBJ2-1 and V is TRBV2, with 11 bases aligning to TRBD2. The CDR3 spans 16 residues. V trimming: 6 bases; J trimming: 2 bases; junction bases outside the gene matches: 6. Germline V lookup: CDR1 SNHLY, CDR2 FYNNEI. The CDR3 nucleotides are TGTGCCAGCAGGGGACTAGCGGCCCTAACCTACAATGAGCAGTTCTTC. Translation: CASRGLAALTYNEQFF.

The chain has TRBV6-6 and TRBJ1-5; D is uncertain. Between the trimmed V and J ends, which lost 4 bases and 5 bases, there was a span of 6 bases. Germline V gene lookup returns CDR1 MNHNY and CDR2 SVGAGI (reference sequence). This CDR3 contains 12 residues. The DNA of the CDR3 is TGTGCCAGCAGTTTAGACGATCAGCCCCAGCATTTT. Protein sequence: CASSLDDQPQHF.

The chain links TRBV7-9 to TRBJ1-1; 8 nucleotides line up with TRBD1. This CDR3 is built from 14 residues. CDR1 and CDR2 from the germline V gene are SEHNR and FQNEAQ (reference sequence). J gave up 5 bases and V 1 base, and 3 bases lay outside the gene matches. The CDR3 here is CASSLGQGSTEAFF. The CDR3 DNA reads TGTGCCAGCAGCTTAGGACAGGGGAGTACTGAAGCTTTCTTT.

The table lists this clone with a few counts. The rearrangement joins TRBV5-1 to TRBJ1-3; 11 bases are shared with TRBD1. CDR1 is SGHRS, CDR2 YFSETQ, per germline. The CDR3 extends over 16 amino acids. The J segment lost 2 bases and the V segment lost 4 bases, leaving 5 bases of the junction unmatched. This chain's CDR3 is CASSPRTGGPGNTIYF. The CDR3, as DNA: TGCGCCAGCAGCCCCAGGACAGGGGGCCCTGGAAACACCATATATTTT.

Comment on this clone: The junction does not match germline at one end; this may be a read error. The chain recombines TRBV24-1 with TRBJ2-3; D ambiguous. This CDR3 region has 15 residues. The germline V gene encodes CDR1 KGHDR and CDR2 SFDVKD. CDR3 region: CAASDPALGTDTQYF. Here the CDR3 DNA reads TGTGCCGCCAGTGATCCGGCCCTGGGGACAGATACGCAGTATTTT.

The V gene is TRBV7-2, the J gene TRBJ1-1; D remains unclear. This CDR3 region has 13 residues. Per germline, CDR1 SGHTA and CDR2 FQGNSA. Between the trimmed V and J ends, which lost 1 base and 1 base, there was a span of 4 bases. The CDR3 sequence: CASSLGANTEAFF. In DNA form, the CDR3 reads TGTGCCAGCAGCTTAGGTGCGAACACTGAAGCTTTCTTT.

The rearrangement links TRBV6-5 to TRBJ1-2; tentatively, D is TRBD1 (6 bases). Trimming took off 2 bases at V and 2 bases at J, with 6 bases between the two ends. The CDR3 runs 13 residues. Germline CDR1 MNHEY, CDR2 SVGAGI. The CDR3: CASSYTGNYGYTF. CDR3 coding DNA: TGTGCCAGCAGTTACACAGGGAACTATGGCTACACCTTC.

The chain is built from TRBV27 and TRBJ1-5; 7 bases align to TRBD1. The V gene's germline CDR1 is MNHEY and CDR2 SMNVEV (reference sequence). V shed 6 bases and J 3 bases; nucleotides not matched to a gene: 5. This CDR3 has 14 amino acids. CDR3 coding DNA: TGTGCCAGCAGGCTGGGACAGTACAATCAGCCCCAGCATTTT. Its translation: CASRLGQYNQPQHF.

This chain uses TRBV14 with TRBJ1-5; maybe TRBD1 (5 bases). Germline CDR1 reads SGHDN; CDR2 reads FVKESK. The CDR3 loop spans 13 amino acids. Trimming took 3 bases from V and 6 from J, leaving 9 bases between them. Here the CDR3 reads CASSQQGGQPQHF. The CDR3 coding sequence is TGTGCCAGCAGCCAGCAGGGCGGTCAGCCCCAGCATTTT.

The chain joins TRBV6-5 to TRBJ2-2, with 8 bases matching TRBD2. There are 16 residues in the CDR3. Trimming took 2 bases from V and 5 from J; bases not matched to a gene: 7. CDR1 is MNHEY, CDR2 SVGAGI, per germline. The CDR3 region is CASSYAARGVTGELFF. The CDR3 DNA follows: TGTGCCAGCAGTTACGCTGCGCGGGGGGTGACCGGGGAGCTGTTTTTT.

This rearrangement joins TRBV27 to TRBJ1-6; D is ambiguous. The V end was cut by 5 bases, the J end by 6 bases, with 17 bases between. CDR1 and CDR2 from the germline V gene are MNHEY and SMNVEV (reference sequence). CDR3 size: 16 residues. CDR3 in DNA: TGTGCCAGCAGTACCCTCAGGACGGAGACTAATTCACCCCTCCACTTT. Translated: CASSTLRTETNSPLHF.

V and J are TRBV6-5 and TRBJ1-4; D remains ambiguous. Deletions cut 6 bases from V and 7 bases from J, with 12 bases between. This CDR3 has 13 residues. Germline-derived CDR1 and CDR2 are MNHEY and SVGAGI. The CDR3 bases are TGTGCCAGCAGAGGATTTGTGGGTGAAAAACTGTTTTTT. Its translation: CASRGFVGEKLFF.

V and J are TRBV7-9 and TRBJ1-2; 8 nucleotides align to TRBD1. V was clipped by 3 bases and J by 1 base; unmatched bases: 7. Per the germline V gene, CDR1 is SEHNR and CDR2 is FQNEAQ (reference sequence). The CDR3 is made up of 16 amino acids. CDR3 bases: TGTGCCAGCAGCTTCGGGACAGGCAAAATTAACTATGGCTACACCTTC. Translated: CASSFGTGKINYGYTF.

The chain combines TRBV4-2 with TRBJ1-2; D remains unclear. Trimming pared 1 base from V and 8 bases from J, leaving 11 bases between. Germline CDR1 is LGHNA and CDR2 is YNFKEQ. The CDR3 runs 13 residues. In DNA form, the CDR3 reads TGTGCCAGCAGCCAAGGGGGAGCTGGCGGCTACACCTTC. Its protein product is CASSQGGAGGYTF.

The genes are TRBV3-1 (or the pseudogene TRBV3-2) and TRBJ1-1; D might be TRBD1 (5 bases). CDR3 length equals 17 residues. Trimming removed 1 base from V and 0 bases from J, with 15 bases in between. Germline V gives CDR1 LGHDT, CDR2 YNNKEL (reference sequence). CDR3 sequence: CASSQVRVGLVNTEAFF. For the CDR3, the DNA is TGTGCCAGCAGCCAAGTCAGGGTCGGGTTAGTGAACACTGAAGCTTTCTTT.

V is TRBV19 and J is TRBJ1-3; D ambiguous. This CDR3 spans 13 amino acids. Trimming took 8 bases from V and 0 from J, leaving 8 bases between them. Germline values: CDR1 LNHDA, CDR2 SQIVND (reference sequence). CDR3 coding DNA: TGTGCCAGTCGGCACTACTCTGGAAACACCATATATTTT. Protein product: CASRHYSGNTIYF.

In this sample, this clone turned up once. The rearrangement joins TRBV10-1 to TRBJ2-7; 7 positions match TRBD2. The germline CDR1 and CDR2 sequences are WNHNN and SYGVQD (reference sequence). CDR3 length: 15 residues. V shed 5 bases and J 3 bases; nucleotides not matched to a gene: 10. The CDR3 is CASSSAGTTRYEQYF. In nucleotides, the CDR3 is TGCGCCAGCAGTTCAGCCGGGACTACTCGCTACGAGCAGTACTTC.

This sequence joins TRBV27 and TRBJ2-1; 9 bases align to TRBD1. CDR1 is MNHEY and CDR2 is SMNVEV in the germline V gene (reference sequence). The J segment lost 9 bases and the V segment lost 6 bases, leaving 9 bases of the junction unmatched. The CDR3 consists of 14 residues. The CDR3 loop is CASRPKGQGFEQFF. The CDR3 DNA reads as TGTGCCAGCAGGCCCAAGGGACAGGGATTTGAGCAGTTCTTC.

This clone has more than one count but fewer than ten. CDR3 DNA sequence: TGCAGCGTGAGCTGGGGGAATTCACCCCTCCACTTT. Its protein is CSVSWGNSPLHF. This rearrangement joins TRBV29-1 to TRBJ1-6, with D possibly TRBD1 on 5 matching bases. The germline CDR1 and CDR2 sequences are SQVTM and ANQGSEA. The V gene lost 6 bases and the J gene lost 7 bases, with 10 bases spanning the gap. The CDR3 runs to 12 residues.